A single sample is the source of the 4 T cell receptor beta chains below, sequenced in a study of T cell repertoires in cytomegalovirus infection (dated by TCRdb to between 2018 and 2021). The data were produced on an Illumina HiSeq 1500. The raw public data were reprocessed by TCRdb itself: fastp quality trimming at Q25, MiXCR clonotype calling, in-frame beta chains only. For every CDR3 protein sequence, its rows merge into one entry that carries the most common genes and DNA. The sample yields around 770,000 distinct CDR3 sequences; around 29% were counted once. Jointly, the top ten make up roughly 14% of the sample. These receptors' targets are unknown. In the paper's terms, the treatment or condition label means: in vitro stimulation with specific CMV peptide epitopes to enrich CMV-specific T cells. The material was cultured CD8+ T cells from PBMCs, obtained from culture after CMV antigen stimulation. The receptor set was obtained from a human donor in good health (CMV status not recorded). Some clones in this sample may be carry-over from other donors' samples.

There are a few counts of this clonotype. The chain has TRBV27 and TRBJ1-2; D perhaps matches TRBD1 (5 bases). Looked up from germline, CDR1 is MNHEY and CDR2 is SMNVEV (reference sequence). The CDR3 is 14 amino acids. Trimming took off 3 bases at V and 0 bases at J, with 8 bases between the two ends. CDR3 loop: CASSFSGANYGYTF. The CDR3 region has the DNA TGTGCCAGCAGTTTTTCGGGGGCTAACTATGGCTACACCTTC.

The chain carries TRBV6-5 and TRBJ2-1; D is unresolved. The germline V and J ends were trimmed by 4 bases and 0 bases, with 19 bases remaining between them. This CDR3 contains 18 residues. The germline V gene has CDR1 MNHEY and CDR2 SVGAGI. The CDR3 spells CASSFPSPIISSYNEQFF. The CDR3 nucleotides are TGTGCCAGCAGTTTTCCCTCACCGATCATTAGCTCCTACAATGAGCAGTTCTTC.

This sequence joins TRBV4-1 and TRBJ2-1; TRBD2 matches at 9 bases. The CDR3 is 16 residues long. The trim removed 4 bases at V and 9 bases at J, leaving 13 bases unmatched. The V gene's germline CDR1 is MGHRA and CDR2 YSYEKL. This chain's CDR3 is CASSPVATRGGGEQFF. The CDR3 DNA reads TGCGCCAGCAGCCCCGTGGCTACGCGGGGGGGTGGTGAGCAGTTCTTC.

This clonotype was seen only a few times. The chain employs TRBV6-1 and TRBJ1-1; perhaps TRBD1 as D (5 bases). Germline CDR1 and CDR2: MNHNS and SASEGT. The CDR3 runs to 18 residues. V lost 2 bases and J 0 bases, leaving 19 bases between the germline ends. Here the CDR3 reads CASSEWVVAGSMNTEAFF. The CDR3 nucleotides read TGTGCCAGCAGTGAATGGGTTGTGGCAGGGTCTATGAACACTGAAGCTTTCTTT.